The source of this TCR beta chain is a study of T cell responses to AZD1222 COVID-19 vaccine. Trimming removed 0 bases at V and 3 bases at J, with 15 bases between. CDR3 length equals 17 residues. Looked up from germline, CDR1 is SGHRS and CDR2 is YFSETQ. Method: immunoSEQ multiplex PCR; TCRdb's copy keeps in-frame clones and lacks some. The sample contains 150,000 to 200,000 clones, just under 90% of which appear only once. The sequenced sample was peripheral blood, obtained on day 0 of AZD1222 vaccination. The chain is built from TRBV5-1 and TRBJ2-2; D might be TRBD1 (6 bases). This sequence was found in an adult in good health. CDR3 region: CASSLGHRDWDTGELFF. The CDR3 region has the DNA TGCGCCAGCAGCTTGGGCCACAGGGATTGGGACACCGGGGAGCTGTTTTTT.